The text below deals with one T cell receptor (beta chain). Its matching antigen is unknown. Naive CD8 cells lacked CD45RO, underwent positive selection for CCR7 and left out terminally differentiated effector memory CD45RA+ cells. The data stem from a study of shared clonotypes between healthy human individuals. Study in general: The composition of the donors was a couple of women and a few men aged 18 to 49. Three CD4 naive, three CD4 memory, two CD8 naive and one CD8 memory plate were used per donor.

Broader study findings: Richness estimates generally favored naive over memory subsets.

Measured with immunoSEQ multiplex PCR; TCRdb has only the in-frame clones, and not every one. Of millions of clones in the sample, about 93% are singletons; the top ten hold 1.5% to 2%. Material: naive CD8+ T cells from PBMCs. The sequence derives from a man aged 18-30 years in good health. Some clones in this sample may be carry-over from other donors' samples.

The CDR3 bases are TGTGCCACCAGCCTAACAAAGACAGGGGGTACTGAAGCTTTCTTT. Protein: CATSLTKTGGTEAFF. The chain combines TRBV15 with TRBJ1-1, with 9 bases identical to TRBD1. Unmatched junction bases numbered 9, after V lost 5 bases and J lost 5 bases. The CDR3 loop spans 15 amino acids. CDR1 and CDR2 from the germline V gene are LNHNV and YYDKDF (reference sequence).